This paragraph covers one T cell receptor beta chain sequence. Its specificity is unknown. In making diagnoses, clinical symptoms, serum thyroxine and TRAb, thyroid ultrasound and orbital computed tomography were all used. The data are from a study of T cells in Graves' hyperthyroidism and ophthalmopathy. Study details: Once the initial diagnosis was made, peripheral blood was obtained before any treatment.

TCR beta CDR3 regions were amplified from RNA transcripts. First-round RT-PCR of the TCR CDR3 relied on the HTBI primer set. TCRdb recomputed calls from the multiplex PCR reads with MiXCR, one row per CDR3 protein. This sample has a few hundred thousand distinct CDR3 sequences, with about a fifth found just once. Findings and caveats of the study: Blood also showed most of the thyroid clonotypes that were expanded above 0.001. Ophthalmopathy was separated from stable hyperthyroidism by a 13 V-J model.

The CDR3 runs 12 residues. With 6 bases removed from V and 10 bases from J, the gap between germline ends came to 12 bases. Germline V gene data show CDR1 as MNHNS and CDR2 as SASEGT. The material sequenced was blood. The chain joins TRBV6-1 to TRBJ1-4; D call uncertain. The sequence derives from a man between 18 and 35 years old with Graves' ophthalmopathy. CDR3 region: CASRGADGKLFF. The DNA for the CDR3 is TGTGCCAGCAGGGGCGCCGACGGAAAACTGTTTTTT.